The sequence of this T cell receptor beta chain was determined in a study of blood T cell repertoires in COVID-19. Resolution of symptoms, clearance, or two negative PCRs was present in recovered Cohort 3 donors. Assay used: immunoSEQ multiplex PCR; TCRdb lists only in-frame clones, some missing. The sample holds roughly 160,000 clones, 80% seen once. V shed 0 bases and J 7 bases; nucleotides not matched to a gene: 3. The V gene's germline CDR1 is MGHRA and CDR2 YSYEKL. The CDR3 loop spans 15 amino acids. This chain links TRBV4-1 with TRBJ2-2, with 9 bases that match TRBD2. This receptor was identified in a woman aged 55-70 years who had recovered from COVID-19. The material sequenced was PBMCs or T cells enriched from blood (not recorded which). The CDR3: CASSQDRRGGGELFF. The DNA of the CDR3 is TGCGCCAGCAGCCAAGATCGGCGGGGGGGCGGGGAGCTGTTTTTT.